The rows below give T cell receptor beta chains drawn from one sample of a study of blood T cell repertoires in COVID-19. The assay was immunoSEQ multiplex PCR, and TCRdb's table has in-frame clones only and misses some. This sample has a few hundred thousand clones, with 75% to 90% found just once. Sequencing was performed on PBMCs or T cells enriched from blood (not recorded which). These receptors originate from a woman in her 50s who had recovered from COVID-19. CDR3s include the opening cysteine and the closing phenylalanine or tryptophan. D genes are given only for firm matches. The size of a clone is reported for some rows only, either as once, few or many, or as a class for expanded clones.

>.|.|TRBJ2-3|TRBV27
TGTGCCAGCAGGTTGCGGACAGCCCTGGGAGATACGCAGTATTTT
CASRLRTALGDTQYF
>.|.|TRBJ1-4|TRBV21-1
TGTGCCAGCAGCAAACGGGGAAGGGGGACGGGAAAACTGTTTTTT
CASSKRGRGTGKLFF
>.|.|TRBJ1-1|TRBV30
TGTGCCTGGAGTGCCGACAGGCAAGGTGAAGCTTTCTTT
CAWSADRQGEAFF
>.|.|TRBJ1-2|TRBV6-2/TRBV6-3
TGTGCCAGCAGCGAAACAGGGCGCGTTAACTATGGCTACACCTTC
CASSETGRVNYGYTF
>.|.|TRBJ2-6|TRBV28
TGTGCCAGCAGTGCCTTAGGACAGTCTGGGGCCAACGTCCTGACTTTC
CASSALGQSGANVLTF
>.|.|TRBJ1-2|TRBV5-1
TGCGCCAGCAGCTTGGGGTCGGCACAGGGTGTGTTAGGCTACACCTTC
CASSLGSAQGVLGYTF
>.|TRBD1|TRBJ1-6|TRBV19
TGTGCCAGTAGCCCGACAGGGGACGGTTCACCCCTCCACTTT
CASSPTGDGSPLHF
>.|.|TRBJ2-5|TRBV21-1
TGTGCCAGCAGCAAAGGTACGGTTGAGGCAGGGATGATGGAGACCCAGTACTTC
CASSKGTVEAGMMETQYF
>.|TRBD1|TRBJ1-4|TRBV7-8
TGTGCCAGCAGCGAAGACCAGGGGGCAGCTAATGAAAAACTGTTTTTT
CASSEDQGAANEKLFF
>.|.|TRBJ1-6|TRBV24-1
TGTGCCACCGCATCCGGGTCTAATTCACCCCTCCACTTT
CATASGSNSPLHF
>.|TRBD1|TRBJ1-1|TRBV13
TGTGCCAGCAGCCCCGACAGGGGGCGGGACACTGAAGCTTTCTTT
CASSPDRGRDTEAFF
>.|.|TRBJ2-6|TRBV25-1
TGTGCCAGCAGTGAAGTTCTTAGCAGCTCTGGGGCCAACGTCCTGACTTTC
CASSEVLSSSGANVLTF
>.|TRBD1|TRBJ2-3|TRBV29-1
TGCAGCGTTGGTATGGACAGGGGGCCTGATACGCAGTATTTT
CSVGMDRGPDTQYF
>.|TRBD2|TRBJ2-1|TRBV27
TGTGCCAGCAGTCCTCTGGCGGGAGGGATGTACAATGAGCAGTTCTTC
CASSPLAGGMYNEQFF
>.|TRBD1|TRBJ2-7|TRBV5-1
TGCGCCAGCAGCTTGACGCGGACAGGGGTAGAGGGGTACGAGCAGTACTTC
CASSLTRTGVEGYEQYF
>.|TRBD2|TRBJ2-1|TRBV7-8
TGTGCCAGCAGCTCTCGACCCCTAGCGGGAGGGAGTGAGCAGTTCTTC
CASSSRPLAGGSEQFF
>many|.|TRBJ2-1|TRBV29-1
TGCAGCGGGACGGGGTATTGGTCAGTACACAATGAGCAGTTCTTC
CSGTGYWSVHNEQFF
>.|.|TRBJ1-5|TRBV7-2
TGTGCCAGCACGGCAGGGATCAGTCAGCCCCAGCATTTT
CASTAGISQPQHF
>.|TRBD1|TRBJ1-2|TRBV7-9
TGTGCCAGCAGCTCCCCCGGGACAGGGGTTTTTGGCTACACCTTC
CASSSPGTGVFGYTF
>.|TRBD2|TRBJ2-3|TRBV9
TGTGCCAGCAGCCGCTCGCTAGCGGGAGATGCAGATACGCAGTATTTT
CASSRSLAGDADTQYF
>.|TRBD1|TRBJ1-5|TRBV7-2
TGTGCCAGCAGCCTAACGACAGGGGCCCCCAATCAGCCCCAGCATTTT
CASSLTTGAPNQPQHF
>.|.|TRBJ2-5|TRBV5-6
TGTGCCAGCAGCGAGAATTTAGGGGGGGACCAAGAGACCCAGTACTTC
CASSENLGGDQETQYF
>.|TRBD1|TRBJ1-2|TRBV5-1
TGCGCCAGCAGCTTGGAGCAGGGGGCGGGCTATGGCTACACCTTC
CASSLEQGAGYGYTF
>.|TRBD1|TRBJ1-6|TRBV2
TGTGCCAGCAGTGATCCGCGGGACAGGGTTAATTCACCCCTCCACTTT
CASSDPRDRVNSPLHF
>few|TRBD1|TRBJ1-2|TRBV3-1/TRBV3-2
TGTGCCAGCAGCCAAGATTGGGACAGGCTTAACTATGGCTACACCTTC
CASSQDWDRLNYGYTF
>.|TRBD1|TRBJ2-1|TRBV19
TGTGCCAGTAGTCAAACAGGGGGAATGTACAATGAGCAGTTCTTC
CASSQTGGMYNEQFF
>.|.|TRBJ2-5|TRBV7-9
TGTGCCAGCAGCTTAGCGGGGGGGCCCATGGAGACCCAGTACTTC
CASSLAGGPMETQYF
>few|.|TRBJ1-2|TRBV11-2
TGTGCCAGCAGCTTAGCTGGTACAGGGTCTTTTAGTGATGGCTACACCTTC
CASSLAGTGSFSDGYTF
>.|TRBD2|TRBJ2-7|TRBV7-2
TGTGCCAGCAGTTCTACTAGCGGGGGGGGACGCGAGCAGTACTTC
CASSSTSGGGREQYF
>.|TRBD1|TRBJ2-7|TRBV6-2/TRBV6-3
TGTGCCAGCAGTTACTCTTCGGGACAGAGCTACGAGCAGTACTTC
CASSYSSGQSYEQYF
>once|TRBD1|TRBJ2-7|TRBV19
TGTGCCAGTGGTTTGACAGGGGGCTCTATATACGAGCAGTACTTC
CASGLTGGSIYEQYF
>.|TRBD2|TRBJ2-3|TRBV27
TGTGCCAGCAGTCCCCCCGGGAGGGAACTCACAGATACGCAGTATTTT
CASSPPGRELTDTQYF
>.|.|TRBJ1-2|TRBV7-9
TGTGCCAGCAGCCAGACATTAGGCGGCTACACCTTC
CASSQTLGGYTF
>.|.|TRBJ2-3|TRBV5-1
TGCGCCAGCAGCTTGGTTATGGGGCTTAGCACAGATACGCAGTATTTT
CASSLVMGLSTDTQYF
>once|.|TRBJ2-2|TRBV21-1
TGTGCCAGCAGCAAAGGTGGGAGGACAGGGGTGAACACCGGGGAGCTGTTTTTT
CASSKGGRTGVNTGELFF
>.|TRBD1|TRBJ1-2|TRBV29-1
TGCAGCGTTGAAGCGGGACAGGGGAAAGGCTACACCTTC
CSVEAGQGKGYTF
>.|TRBD1|TRBJ2-1|TRBV27
TGTGCCAGCAGTCGGACAGGGGGAAGCTCCTACAATGAGCAGTTCTTC
CASSRTGGSSYNEQFF
>.|.|TRBJ1-1|TRBV9
TGTGCCAGCAGCCCCCAGATAAGACAGCCGAACACTGAAGCTTTCTTT
CASSPQIRQPNTEAFF
>.|.|TRBJ1-4|TRBV11-2
TGTGCCAGCAGCTTAGAGAGGACCGGGAGACTGTTTTTT
CASSLERTGRLFF
>.|.|TRBJ2-1|TRBV29-1
TGCAGCGTTTCGACCCGGGGGTGGTACAATGAGCAGTTCTTC
CSVSTRGWYNEQFF
>.|TRBD1|TRBJ1-2|TRBV29-1
TGCAGCGTTGGAGCAGGGGGCGACTATGGCTACACCTTC
CSVGAGGDYGYTF
>.|TRBD1|TRBJ1-1|TRBV5-1
TGCGCCAGCAGCTCCCATACAGGGGCCAGCACTGAAGCTTTCTTT
CASSSHTGASTEAFF
>.|.|TRBJ1-5|TRBV7-8
TGTGCCAGCAGCTTATCAAGCAATCAGCCCCAGCATTTT
CASSLSSNQPQHF
>.|TRBD2|TRBJ2-1|TRBV7-7
TGTGCCAGCAGCCTGACTAGCGGGGATAGAAATGAGCAGTTCTTC
CASSLTSGDRNEQFF
>.|TRBD1|TRBJ1-1|TRBV11-2
TGTGCCAGCAGCCAGGACAGGGATGCTGAAGCTTTCTTT
CASSQDRDAEAFF